The entry below gives a single T cell receptor beta chain sequence along with its context. Its binding antigen is unknown. Nothing much larger sits one base from this clone, and base qualities are not available. Sample time point, as interpreted from the label and publication: about 28 days (+/-7) after the second vaccine dose. AZD1222 recipients with second doses at about 4 weeks or about 12 weeks were pooled, because spike-specific TCR depth and breadth did not differ between schedules. The vaccinee samples were drawn from two UK trials, COV001 and COV002, one of which was a single-blind randomized controlled phase 2/3 trial testing AZD1222 (ChAdOx1 nCoV-19) in healthy adults. Trial participant PBMC samples were collected at day 0 and day 28 after the second dose for TCRbeta chain sequencing. This entry comes from a study of T cell responses to AZD1222 COVID-19 vaccine (dated by TCRdb to about 2021). Study-wide context: TCR sequencing covered approximately 230 trial participants: 200 to 210 given two doses of AZD1222 and approximately 26 given two doses of MenACWY control vaccine. Trial participants were enrolled into age subgroups of 18-55, 56-69 and 70-plus years, which contained about 150, 27 and 61 TCR-sequenced participants, respectively. Findings and caveats that apply to the study as a whole: Spike-specific TCR breadth and depth rose significantly after two AZD1222 doses compared with day 0 and with MenACWY recipients. Vaccine-associated CD4 TCRs spanned the whole spike protein, with dominant responses in regions 160-218 and 743-854. The 56-69-year group was small, and its depth increase did not reach significance, likely because of low power. Only a handful of AZD1222 recipients were SARS-CoV-2 seropositive at baseline, limiting conclusions about previously exposed vaccinees. Nearly half of unique spike-specific TCRs reportedly recognized epitopes outside regions mutated in the B.1.351 and B.1.1.7 variants. Participants were mostly white British, with more females than males. The authors suggested clonal diversity may have been underestimated. Because no day 14 peak-response samples were available, the repertoires could be characterized only after the peak T cell response.

The CDR3 regions of human TCRbeta chains were analyzed by immunosequencing. As for how the authors treated the data: TCRs in the repertoires were matched against a reference library of SARS-CoV-2-specific TCRs that had been generated with the MIRA antigen-specificity platform. Breadth was defined as the fraction of unique TCRs that were SARS-CoV-2-associated, and depth was defined as the fraction of total T cells that were SARS-CoV-2-associated. Each spike-specific TCR was assigned to its reactive spike region and to a CD4 or CD8 class using the MIRA data. Log10-transformed breadth and depth values were compared by one-way ANOVA with Sidak's multiple comparisons tests. TCRdb re-hosts the immuneACCESS table, in-frame sequences only. Its copies lack some clones; in the studies checked, an unresolved V gene accounts for under half of them, and the cause for the rest is not known. V and J calls plus clone size are reproduced from that table; the DNA served to infer D and trimming. The sample table holds roughly 180,000 clones, of which approximately 94% were seen once. The top ten hold roughly 1.5% of the sample.

CDR1 and CDR2 are drawn from the germline V gene: SGDLS, YYNGEE. A distance of 11 bases separates the germline ends of V and J, which lose 2 bases and 3 bases respectively. From the cysteine through the phenylalanine, the CDR3 covers 14 amino acids. Left in the record is the CDR3 DNA by itself, 42 bases read in frame from the first base. Material: peripheral blood, obtained 28 days after the second AZD1222 dose. The chain uses TRBV9 and TRBJ1-1, with TRBD1 perhaps the D gene, on 5 matching bases. The TCR was taken from an adult who received the AZD1222 COVID-19 vaccine. The CDR3 protein is CASSVRGLDTEAFF. In nucleotides, the sequence is TGTGCCAGCAGCGTGAGGGGTCTGGACACTGAAGCTTTCTTT.